This T cell receptor beta chain was recorded in a study of naive and memory T cell subsets. Study-wide results and caveats: TCR counts from RNA may reflect activation-linked expression changes. A few larger clonotypes appeared in naive repertoires, especially CD8, possibly memory cells re-expressing CD45RA.

There are 15 residues in the CDR3. Germline trimming cut 4 bases from V and 4 bases from J; bases unmatched to any gene: 5. Germline values: CDR1 MDHEN, CDR2 SYDVKM. Four subsets defined by CD45RA and CD27 were sorted after CD3, CD4, CD8 and live/dead staining. Turning to this clonotype: Its matching antigen is unknown.

An equimolar mix of two oligonucleotides served as the beta constant-region primer for TRBC1 and TRBC2. Four rounds of PCR amplified the ligated cDNA using nested alpha and beta constant-region primers plus SP2. MiXCR was run by TCRdb on the UMI-ligation and nested PCR reads, yielding one entry per CDR3 protein. Among roughly 140,000 distinct CDR3 sequences listed, approximately 15% were seen once. The rearrangement links TRBV28 to TRBJ1-2; 11 bases are shared with TRBD1. Sequencing was carried out using naive CD4+ T cells from blood. The origin of this receptor is a human donor in good health. CDR3 in amino acids: CASSSGQGVFYGYTF. CDR3 bases: TGTGCCAGCAGTTCGGGACAGGGGGTCTTCTATGGCTACACCTTC.